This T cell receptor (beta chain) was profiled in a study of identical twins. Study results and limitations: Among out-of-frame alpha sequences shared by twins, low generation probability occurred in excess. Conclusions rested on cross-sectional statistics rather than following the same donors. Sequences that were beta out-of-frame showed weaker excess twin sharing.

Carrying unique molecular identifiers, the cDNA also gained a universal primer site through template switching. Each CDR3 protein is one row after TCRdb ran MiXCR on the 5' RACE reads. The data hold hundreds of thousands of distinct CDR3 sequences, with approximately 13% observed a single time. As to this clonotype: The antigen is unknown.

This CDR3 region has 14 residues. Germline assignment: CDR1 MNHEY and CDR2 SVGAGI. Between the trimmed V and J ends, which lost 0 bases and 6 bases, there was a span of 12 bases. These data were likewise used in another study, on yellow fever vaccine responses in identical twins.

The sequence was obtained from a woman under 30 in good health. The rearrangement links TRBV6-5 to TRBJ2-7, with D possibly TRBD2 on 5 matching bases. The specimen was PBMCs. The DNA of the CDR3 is TGTGCCAGCAGTTACTCGAGTGGGCGGGCCGAGCAGTACTTC. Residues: CASSYSSGRAEQYF.